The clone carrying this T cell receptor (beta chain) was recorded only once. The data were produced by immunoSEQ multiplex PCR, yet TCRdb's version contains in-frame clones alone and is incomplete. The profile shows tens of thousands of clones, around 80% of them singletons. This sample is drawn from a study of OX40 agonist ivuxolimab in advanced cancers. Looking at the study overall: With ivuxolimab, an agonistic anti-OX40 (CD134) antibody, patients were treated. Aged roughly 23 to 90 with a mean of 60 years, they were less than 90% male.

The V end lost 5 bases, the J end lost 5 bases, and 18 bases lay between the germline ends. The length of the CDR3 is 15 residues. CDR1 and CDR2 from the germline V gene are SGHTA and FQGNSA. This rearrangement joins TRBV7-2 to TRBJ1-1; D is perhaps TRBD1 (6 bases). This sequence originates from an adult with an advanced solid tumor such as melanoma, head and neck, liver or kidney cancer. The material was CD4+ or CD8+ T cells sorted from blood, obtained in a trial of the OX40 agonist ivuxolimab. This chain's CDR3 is CASSPRTVLRTEAFF. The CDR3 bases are TGTGCCAGCAGCCCCCGGACAGTTCTGAGGACTGAAGCTTTCTTT.